The 3 T cell receptor beta chains listed next were all sequenced from one sample in a study of blood T cell repertoires in COVID-19. Using immunoSEQ multiplex PCR, the repertoire was profiled, and TCRdb retains in-frame clones only, with some absent. Here the sample spans about 100,000 clones, 87% being singletons. The sequencing input was peripheral blood. The receptor set was obtained from a man aged 50 to 59 with acute or convalescent COVID-19.

This chain joins TRBV6-6 and TRBJ1-5; the match to TRBD1 covers 10 bases. The CDR3 has 15 residues. CDR1 is MNHNY and CDR2 is SVGAGI in the germline V gene (reference sequence). V dropped 5 bases and J dropped 2; count of bases not matched to a gene: 3. In DNA, the CDR3 is TGTGCCAGCAGTGACGGACAGGGGGGCAATCAGCCCCAGCATTTT. Protein product: CASSDGQGGNQPQHF.

The V and J genes are TRBV4-1 and TRBJ2-1; 8 bases fit TRBD2. The germline gives CDR1 MGHRA, CDR2 YSYEKL. J gave up 8 bases and V 1 base, and 13 bases lay outside the gene matches. The CDR3 loop spans 17 amino acids. The CDR3: CASSQGVGSGRVDEQFF. The CDR3 region has the DNA TGCGCCAGCAGCCAAGGGGTAGGGAGCGGGAGAGTCGATGAGCAGTTCTTC.

This rearrangement joins TRBV5-1 to TRBJ1-3, with TRBD1 as a possible D gene (5 bases). V dropped 3 bases and J dropped 4 bases, with 17 bases sitting between them. Germline values: CDR1 SGHRS, CDR2 YFSETQ. The CDR3 runs 16 residues. This CDR3 is CASSSVDTSLGNTIYF. The CDR3 DNA follows: TGCGCCAGCAGCTCCGTGGACACCTCGCTCGGAAACACCATATATTTT. Variable domain in full (rest from reference TRBV5-1 and TRBJ1-3): KAGVTQTPRYLIKTRGQQVTLSCSPISGHRSVSWYQQTPGQGLQFLFEYFSETQRNKGNFPGRFSGRQFSNSRSEMNVSTLELGDSALYLCASSSVDTSLGNTIYFGEGSWLTVV.